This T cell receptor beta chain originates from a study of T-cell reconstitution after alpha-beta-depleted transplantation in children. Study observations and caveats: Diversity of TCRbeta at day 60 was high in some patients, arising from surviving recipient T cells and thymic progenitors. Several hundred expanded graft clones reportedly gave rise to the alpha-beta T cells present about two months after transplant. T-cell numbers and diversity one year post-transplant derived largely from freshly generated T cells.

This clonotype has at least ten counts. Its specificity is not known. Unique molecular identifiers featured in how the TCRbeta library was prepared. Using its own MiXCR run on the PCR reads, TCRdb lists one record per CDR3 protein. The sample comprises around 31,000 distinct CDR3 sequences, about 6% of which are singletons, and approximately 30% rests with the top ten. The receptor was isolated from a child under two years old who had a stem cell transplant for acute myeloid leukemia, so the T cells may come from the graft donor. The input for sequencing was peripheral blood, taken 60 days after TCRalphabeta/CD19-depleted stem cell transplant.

CDR3 region: CASSLGGPNYEQYF. The CDR3 DNA reads as TGTGCCAGCAGCTTAGGGGGGCCCAACTACGAGCAGTACTTC. The chain carries TRBV7-9 and TRBJ2-7, with D possibly matching TRBD1 (6 bases). Trimming removed 1 base at V and 3 bases at J, with 10 bases between. The CDR3 is 14 residues long. The germline V gene has CDR1 SEHNR and CDR2 FQNEAQ (reference sequence).